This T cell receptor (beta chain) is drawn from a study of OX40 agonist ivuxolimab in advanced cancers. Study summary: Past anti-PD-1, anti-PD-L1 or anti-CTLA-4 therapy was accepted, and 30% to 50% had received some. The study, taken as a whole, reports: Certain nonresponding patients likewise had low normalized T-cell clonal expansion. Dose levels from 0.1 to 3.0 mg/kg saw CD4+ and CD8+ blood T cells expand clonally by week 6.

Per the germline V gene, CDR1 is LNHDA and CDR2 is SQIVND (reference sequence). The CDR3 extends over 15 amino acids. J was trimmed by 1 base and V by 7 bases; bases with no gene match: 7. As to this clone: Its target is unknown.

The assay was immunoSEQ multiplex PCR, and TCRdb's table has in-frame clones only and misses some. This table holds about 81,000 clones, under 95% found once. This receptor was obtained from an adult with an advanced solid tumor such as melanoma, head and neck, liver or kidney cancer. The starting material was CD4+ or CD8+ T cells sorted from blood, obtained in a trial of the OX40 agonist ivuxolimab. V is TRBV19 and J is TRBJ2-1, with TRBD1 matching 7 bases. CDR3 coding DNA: TGTGCCAGTACACCGACAGGGTCATCCTACAATGAGCAGTTCTTC. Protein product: CASTPTGSSYNEQFF.